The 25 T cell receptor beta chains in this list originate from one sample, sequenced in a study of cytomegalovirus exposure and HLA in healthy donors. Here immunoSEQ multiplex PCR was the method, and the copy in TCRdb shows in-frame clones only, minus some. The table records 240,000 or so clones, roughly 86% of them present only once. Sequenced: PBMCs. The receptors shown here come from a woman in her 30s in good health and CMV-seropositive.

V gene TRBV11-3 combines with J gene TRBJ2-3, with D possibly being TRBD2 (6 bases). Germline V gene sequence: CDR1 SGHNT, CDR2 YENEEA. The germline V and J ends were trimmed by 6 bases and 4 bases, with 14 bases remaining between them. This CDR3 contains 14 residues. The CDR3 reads CASRYRELPDTQYF. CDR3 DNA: TGTGCCAGCAGATATCGGGAGTTGCCAGATACGCAGTATTTT.

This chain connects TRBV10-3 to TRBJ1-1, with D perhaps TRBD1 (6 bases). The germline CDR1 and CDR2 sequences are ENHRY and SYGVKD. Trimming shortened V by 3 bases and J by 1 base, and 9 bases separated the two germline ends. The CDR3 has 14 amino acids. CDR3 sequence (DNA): TGTGCCATCAGTGACGGGACACAGAACACTGAAGCTTTCTTT. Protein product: CAISDGTQNTEAFF.

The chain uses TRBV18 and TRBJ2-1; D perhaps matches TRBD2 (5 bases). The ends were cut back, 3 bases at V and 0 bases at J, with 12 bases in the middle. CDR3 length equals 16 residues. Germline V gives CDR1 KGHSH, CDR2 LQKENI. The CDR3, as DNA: TGTGCCAGCTCACCCCTCGTGGGGAGCTCCTACAATGAGCAGTTCTTC. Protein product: CASSPLVGSSYNEQFF.

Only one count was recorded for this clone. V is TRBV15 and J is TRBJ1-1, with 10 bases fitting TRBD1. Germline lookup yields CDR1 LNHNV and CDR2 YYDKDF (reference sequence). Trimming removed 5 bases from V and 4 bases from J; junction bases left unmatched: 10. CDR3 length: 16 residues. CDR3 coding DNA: TGTGCCACCAGCGGGGGACAGGGGCTTTTGAGCACTGAAGCTTTCTTT. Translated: CATSGGQGLLSTEAFF.

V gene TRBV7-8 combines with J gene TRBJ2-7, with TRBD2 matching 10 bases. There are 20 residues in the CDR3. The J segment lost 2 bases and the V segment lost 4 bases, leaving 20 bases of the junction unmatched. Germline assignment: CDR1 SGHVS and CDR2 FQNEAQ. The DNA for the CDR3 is TGTGCCAGCAGCTGGCCGGTTGTGCCTAGCGGGAGCAGGAGGGCCTACGAGCAGTACTTC. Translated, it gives CASSWPVVPSGSRRAYEQYF.

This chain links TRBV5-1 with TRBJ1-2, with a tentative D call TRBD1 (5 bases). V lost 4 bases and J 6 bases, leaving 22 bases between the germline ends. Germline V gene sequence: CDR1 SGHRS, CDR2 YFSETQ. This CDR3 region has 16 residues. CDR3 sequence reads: CASSRDIQVGRNGYTF. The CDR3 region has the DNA TGCGCCAGCAGCCGTGACATACAGGTTGGACGGAATGGCTACACCTTC.

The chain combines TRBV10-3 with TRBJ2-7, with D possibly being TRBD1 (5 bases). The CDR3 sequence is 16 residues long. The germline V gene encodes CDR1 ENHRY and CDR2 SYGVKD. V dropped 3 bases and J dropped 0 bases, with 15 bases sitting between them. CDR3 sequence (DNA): TGTGCCATCAGTGATTACCGCAGGGCTAGCTCCTACGAGCAGTACTTC. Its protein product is CAISDYRRASSYEQYF.

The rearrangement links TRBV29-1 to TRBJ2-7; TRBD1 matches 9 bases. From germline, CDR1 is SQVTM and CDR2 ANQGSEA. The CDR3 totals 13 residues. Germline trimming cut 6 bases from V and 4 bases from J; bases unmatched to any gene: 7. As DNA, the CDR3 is TGCAGCGTCTTGGGACAGGGAACATACGAGCAGTACTTC. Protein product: CSVLGQGTYEQYF.

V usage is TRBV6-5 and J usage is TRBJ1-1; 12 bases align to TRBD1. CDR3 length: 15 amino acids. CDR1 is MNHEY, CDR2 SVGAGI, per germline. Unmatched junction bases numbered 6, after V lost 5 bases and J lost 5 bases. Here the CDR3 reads CASSRGGQGATEAFF. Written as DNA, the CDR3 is TGTGCCAGCAGTCGTGGGGGACAGGGGGCGACTGAAGCTTTCTTT.

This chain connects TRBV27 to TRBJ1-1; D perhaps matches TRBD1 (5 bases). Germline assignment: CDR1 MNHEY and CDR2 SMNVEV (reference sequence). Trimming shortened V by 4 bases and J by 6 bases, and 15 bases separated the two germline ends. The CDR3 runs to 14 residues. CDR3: CASSYFSRDSEAFF. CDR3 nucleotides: TGTGCCAGCAGTTACTTCTCCAGGGATTCTGAAGCTTTCTTT.

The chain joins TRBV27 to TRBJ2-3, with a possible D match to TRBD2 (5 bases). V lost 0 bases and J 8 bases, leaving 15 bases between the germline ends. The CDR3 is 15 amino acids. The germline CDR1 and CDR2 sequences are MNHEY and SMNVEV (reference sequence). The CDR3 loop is CASSLSLALGATQYF. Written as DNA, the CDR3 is TGTGCCAGCAGTTTATCGCTGGCCCTGGGAGCTACGCAGTATTTT.

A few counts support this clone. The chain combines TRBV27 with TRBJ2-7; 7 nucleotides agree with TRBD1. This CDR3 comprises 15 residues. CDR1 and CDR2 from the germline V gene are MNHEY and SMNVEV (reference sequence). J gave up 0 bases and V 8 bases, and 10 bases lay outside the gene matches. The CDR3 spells CASRPTGSSSYEQYF. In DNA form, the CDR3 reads TGTGCCAGCCGACCGACAGGGTCCAGCTCCTACGAGCAGTACTTC.

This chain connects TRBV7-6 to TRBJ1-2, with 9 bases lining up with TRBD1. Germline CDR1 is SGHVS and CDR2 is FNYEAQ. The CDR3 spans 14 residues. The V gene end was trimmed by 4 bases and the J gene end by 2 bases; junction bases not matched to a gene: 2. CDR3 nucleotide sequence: TGTGCCAGCAGCTCGACAGGGGGAAACTATGGCTACACCTTC. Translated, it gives CASSSTGGNYGYTF.

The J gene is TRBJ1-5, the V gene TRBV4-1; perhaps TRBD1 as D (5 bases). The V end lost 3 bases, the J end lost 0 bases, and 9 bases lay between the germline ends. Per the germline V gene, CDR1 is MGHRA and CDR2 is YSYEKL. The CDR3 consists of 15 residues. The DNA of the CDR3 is TGCGCCAGCAGCCACGCAGGGAATAGCAATCAGCCCCAGCATTTT. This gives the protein CASSHAGNSNQPQHF.

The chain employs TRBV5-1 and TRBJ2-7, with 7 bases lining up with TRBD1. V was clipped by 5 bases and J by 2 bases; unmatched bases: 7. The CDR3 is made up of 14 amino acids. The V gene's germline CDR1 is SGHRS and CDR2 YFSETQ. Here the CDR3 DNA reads TGCGCCAGCAGTCGGGACAGATCTACCTACGAGCAGTACTTC. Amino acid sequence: CASSRDRSTYEQYF. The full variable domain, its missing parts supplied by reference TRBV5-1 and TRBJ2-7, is KAGVTQTPRYLIKTRGQQVTLSCSPISGHRSVSWYQQTPGQGLQFLFEYFSETQRNKGNFPGRFSGRQFSNSRSEMNVSTLELGDSALYLCASSRDRSTYEQYFGPGTRLTVT.

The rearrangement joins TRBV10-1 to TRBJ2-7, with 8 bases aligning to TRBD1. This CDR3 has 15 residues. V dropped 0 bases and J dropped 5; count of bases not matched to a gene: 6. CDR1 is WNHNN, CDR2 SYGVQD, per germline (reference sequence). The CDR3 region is CASSESGTGGHEQYF. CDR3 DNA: TGCGCCAGCAGTGAGTCCGGGACAGGTGGCCACGAGCAGTACTTC.

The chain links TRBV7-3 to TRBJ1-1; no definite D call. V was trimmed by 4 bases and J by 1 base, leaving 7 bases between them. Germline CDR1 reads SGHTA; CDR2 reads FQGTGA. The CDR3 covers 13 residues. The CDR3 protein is CASSSGSNTEAFF. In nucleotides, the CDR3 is TGTGCCAGCAGCTCCGGGTCGAACACTGAAGCTTTCTTT.

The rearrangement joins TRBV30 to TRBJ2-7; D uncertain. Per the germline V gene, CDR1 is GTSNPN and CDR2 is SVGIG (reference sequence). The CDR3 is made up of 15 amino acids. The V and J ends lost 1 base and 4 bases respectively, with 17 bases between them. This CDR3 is CAWSGATFVRYEQYF. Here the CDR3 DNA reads TGTGCCTGGAGTGGGGCTACCTTTGTTAGGTACGAGCAGTACTTC.

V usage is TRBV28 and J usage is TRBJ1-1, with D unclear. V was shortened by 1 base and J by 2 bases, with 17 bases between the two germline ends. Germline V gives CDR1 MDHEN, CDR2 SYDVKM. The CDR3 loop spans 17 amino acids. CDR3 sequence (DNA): TGTGCCAGCAGTTTATCTCTCGTGGACGGGAGAAACACTGAAGCTTTCTTT. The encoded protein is CASSLSLVDGRNTEAFF.

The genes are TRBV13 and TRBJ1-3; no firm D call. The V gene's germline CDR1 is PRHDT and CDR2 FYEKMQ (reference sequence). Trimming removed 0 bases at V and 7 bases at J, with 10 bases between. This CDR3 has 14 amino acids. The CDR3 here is CASSLGGGKNTIYF. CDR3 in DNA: TGTGCCAGCAGCTTAGGAGGCGGGAAGAACACCATATATTTT. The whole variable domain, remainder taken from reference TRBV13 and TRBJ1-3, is AAGVIQSPRHLIKEKRETATLKCYPIPRHDTVYWYQQGPGQDPQFLISFYEKMQSDKGSIPDRFSAQQFSDYHSELNMSSLELGDSALYFCASSLGGGKNTIYFGEGSWLTVV.

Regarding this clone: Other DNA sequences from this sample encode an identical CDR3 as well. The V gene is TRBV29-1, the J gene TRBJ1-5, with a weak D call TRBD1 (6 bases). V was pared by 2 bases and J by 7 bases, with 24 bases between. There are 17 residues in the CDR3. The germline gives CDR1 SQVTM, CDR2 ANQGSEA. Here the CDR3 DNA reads TGCAGCGTTGAATATCCGGGTGGGGGGGGCTTGGACCAGCCCCAGCATTTT. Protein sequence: CSVEYPGGGGLDQPQHF.

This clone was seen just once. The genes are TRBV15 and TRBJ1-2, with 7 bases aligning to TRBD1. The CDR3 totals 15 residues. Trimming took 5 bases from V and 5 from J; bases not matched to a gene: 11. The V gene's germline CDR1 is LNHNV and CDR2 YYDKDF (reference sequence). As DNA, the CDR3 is TGTGCCACCAGCCCTGTCCGGGACAGCATTTATGGCTACACCTTC. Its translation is CATSPVRDSIYGYTF.

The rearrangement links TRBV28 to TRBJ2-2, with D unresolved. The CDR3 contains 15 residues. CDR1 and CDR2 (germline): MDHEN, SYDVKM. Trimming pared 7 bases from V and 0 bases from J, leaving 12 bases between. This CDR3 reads CASTLRSSNTGELFF. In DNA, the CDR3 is TGTGCCAGCACCCTTCGGAGTTCGAACACCGGGGAGCTGTTTTTT.

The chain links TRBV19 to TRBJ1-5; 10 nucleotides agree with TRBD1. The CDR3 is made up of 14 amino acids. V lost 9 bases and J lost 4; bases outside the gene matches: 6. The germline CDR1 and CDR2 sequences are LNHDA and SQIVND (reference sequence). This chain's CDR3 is CASQTGGRNQPQHF. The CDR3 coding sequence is TGTGCCAGCCAGACAGGGGGCCGAAATCAGCCCCAGCATTTT.

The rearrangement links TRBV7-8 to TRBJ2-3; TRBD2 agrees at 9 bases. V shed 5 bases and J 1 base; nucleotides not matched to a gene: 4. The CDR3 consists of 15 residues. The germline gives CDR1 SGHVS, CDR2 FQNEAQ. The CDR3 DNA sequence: TGTGCCAGCAGCCCGTGGACTAGCGGCACAGATACGCAGTATTTT. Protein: CASSPWTSGTDTQYF.